The clone carrying this T cell receptor (beta chain) has a handful of counts. Its target is unknown. Read coverage stops 3 residues before the CDR3 terminus; the germline J gene supplies the remainder. Control and CVID samples contributed equal amounts of genomic DNA. Profiled with immunoSEQ multiplex PCR; TCRdb holds only in-frame clones, not every one. In total the sample includes tens of thousands of clones, none of them seen once. Trimming took 6 bases from V and 4 from J; bases not matched to a gene: 9. CDR1 and CDR2 (germline): MNHEY, SVGEGT. The CDR3 length is 16 residues. The sample originates from a study of T cell clonality in common variable immunodeficiency. Replacement immunoglobulin had been given to every CVID subject for at least one year. Findings and caveats of the study: In common variable immunodeficiency, TCR beta chains reportedly carried fewer deletions and N-nucleotide insertions.

The rearrangement joins TRBV6-2 or TRBV6-3 to TRBJ1-1, with 12 bases matching TRBD1. Sequenced sample: peripheral blood mononuclear cells. The receptor's source is a human donor with common variable immunodeficiency. The covered CDR3 bases are TGTGCCAGCAGAAGCGGGACAGGGGGCTTGGTCACTGAA. Translation: CASRSGTGGLVTE. The complete CDR3 protein is CASRSGTGGLVTEAFF.